The rows below give T cell receptor beta chains drawn from one sample of a study of metastatic and nonmetastatic thyroid tumors. MiXCR was used by TCRdb to re-call the PCR reads. The sample contains 20,000 to 30,000 clones, under 30% of which appear only once. Sequenced sample: blood. These receptors were taken from a female donor with papillary thyroid cancer or a benign thyroid nodule (not recorded which). Some clones in this sample may be carry-over from other donors' samples. Each CDR3 is given with its conserved first and last residue. D genes are given only for firm matches. The size entry is marked missing in some rows and otherwise reads once, few, many or a size class.

CDR3: CASSPSGTENSPLHF; DNA: TGTGCCAGCTCACCTTCTGGGACGGAAAATTCACCCCTCCACTTT; size: NA; V: TRBV18; J: TRBJ1-6; length: 15; D: NA
CDR3: CASTDGTRGTEEFF; DNA: TGTGCCAGCACCGACGGGACTAGAGGGACAGAAGAGTTTTTT; size: few; V: TRBV12-3/TRBV12-4; J: TRBJ2-2; length: 14; D: NA
CDR3: CARTRDGGEPQHF; DNA: TGTGCCAGGACCCGAGACGGCGGCGAGCCCCAGCATTTT; size: NA; V: TRBV6-1; J: TRBJ1-5; length: 13; D: NA
CDR3: CASSGSISGTNVLTF; DNA: TGTGCCTCGTCTGGGTCTATATCTGGGACCAACGTCCTGACTTTC; size: NA; V: TRBV7-3; J: TRBJ2-6; length: 15; D: NA
CDR3: CASSPILAGDDTDTQYF; DNA: TGTGCCAGTAGTCCAATACTAGCGGGAGACGACACAGATACGCAGTATTTT; size: NA; V: TRBV19; J: TRBJ2-3; length: 17; D: TRBD2
CDR3: CASSNTRTGYGYTF; DNA: TGTGCCAGCAGTAACACAAGGACAGGCTATGGCTACACCTTC; size: NA; V: TRBV6-1; J: TRBJ1-2; length: 14; D: TRBD1
CDR3: CASSLAAFRGYTF; DNA: TGTGCTAGCAGCTTAGCGGCGTTTAGGGGCTACACCTTC; size: NA; V: TRBV7-7; J: TRBJ1-2; length: 13; D: NA
CDR3: CASGQRSTEAFF; DNA: TGTGCCAGCGGCCAGCGGAGCACTGAAGCTTTCTTT; size: NA; V: TRBV9; J: TRBJ1-1; length: 12; D: NA
CDR3: CASSLTSGANTGELFF; DNA: TGTGCCAGCAGCTTGACTAGCGGGGCGAACACCGGGGAGCTGTTTTTT; size: many; V: TRBV11-1; J: TRBJ2-2; length: 16; D: TRBD2
CDR3: CASSQFLAGNGNIQYF; DNA: TGTGCCAGCAGCCAGTTTCTTGCCGGGAATGGAAACATTCAGTACTTC; size: many; V: TRBV3-1; J: TRBJ2-4; length: 16; D: NA
CDR3: CASSEYSGTGELFF; DNA: TGTGCCAGCAGTGAATACTCAGGGACCGGGGAGCTGTTTTTT; size: medium-sized; V: TRBV6-1; J: TRBJ2-2; length: 14; D: NA
CDR3: CAWSSVEATNEKLFF; DNA: TGTGCCTGGAGTTCCGTTGAAGCAACTAATGAAAAACTGTTTTTT; size: medium-sized; V: TRBV30; J: TRBJ1-4; length: 15; D: NA
CDR3: CAISSGQGYTEAFF; DNA: TGTGCTATCAGTTCGGGACAGGGGTACACTGAAGCTTTCTTT; size: few; V: TRBV12-3/TRBV12-4; J: TRBJ1-1; length: 14; D: TRBD1
CDR3: CASSDPGLAGVTGANVLTF; DNA: TGTGCCAGCAGTGACCCGGGACTAGCGGGAGTAACTGGGGCCAACGTCCTGACTTTC; size: many; V: TRBV25-1; J: TRBJ2-6; length: 19; D: TRBD2
CDR3: CASSYSTSQETQYF; DNA: TGCGCCAGCAGCTACTCTACAAGTCAAGAGACCCAGTACTTC; size: many; V: TRBV5-1; J: TRBJ2-5; length: 14; D: NA
CDR3: CASSTPEDSTDTQYF; DNA: TGTGCCAGTAGTACCCCCGAGGACAGCACAGATACGCAGTATTTT; size: many; V: TRBV19; J: TRBJ2-3; length: 15; D: NA
CDR3: CASSGRTGGFRDTEAFF; DNA: TGTGCCAGCAGTGGGAGGACAGGGGGCTTTCGGGACACTGAAGCTTTCTTT; size: NA; V: TRBV2; J: TRBJ1-1; length: 17; D: TRBD1
CDR3: CASSVQAGATQYF; DNA: TGTGCCAGCAGTGTCCAAGCGGGAGCTACGCAGTATTTT; size: NA; V: TRBV6-4; J: TRBJ2-3; length: 13; D: TRBD2
CDR3: CASRVAGEETQYF; DNA: TGTGCCAGCAGGGTAGCGGGAGAAGAGACCCAGTACTTC; size: many; V: TRBV28; J: TRBJ2-5; length: 13; D: TRBD2
CDR3: CASSPKGGRRTDTQYF; DNA: TGTGCCAGCAGTCCTAAGGGGGGGCGCAGGACAGATACGCAGTATTTT; size: few; V: TRBV27; J: TRBJ2-3; length: 16; D: NA
CDR3: CASSIRDRGVVPQHF; DNA: TGTGCCAGTAGTATCCGGGACAGGGGCGTTGTGCCCCAGCATTTT; size: medium-sized; V: TRBV19; J: TRBJ1-5; length: 15; D: TRBD1
CDR3: CASGPGTARAEAFF; DNA: TGTGCTAGTGGTCCCGGGACGGCGAGGGCTGAAGCTTTCTTT; size: few; V: TRBV12-5; J: TRBJ1-1; length: 14; D: NA
CDR3: CASSPQYTKASF; DNA: TGTGCCAGCTCACCACAGTACACTAAAGCTTCCTTT; size: NA; V: TRBV18; J: TRBJ1-1; length: 12; D: NA
CDR3: CASSYGTSENNEQFF; DNA: TGTGCCAGCAGTTACGGGACTAGCGAGAACAATGAGCAGTTCTTC; size: medium-sized; V: TRBV6-5; J: TRBJ2-1; length: 15; D: TRBD2
CDR3: CASSLASGTETQYF; DNA: TGTGCCAGCAGCTTGGCCAGCGGGACGGAGACCCAGTACTTC; size: many; V: TRBV5-6; J: TRBJ2-5; length: 14; D: TRBD2
CDR3: CSATTLGGNQPQHF; DNA: TGCAGTGCTACAACCCTTGGGGGAAATCAGCCCCAGCATTTT; size: NA; V: TRBV20-1; J: TRBJ1-5; length: 14; D: NA
CDR3: CSVDRRRGTEAFF; DNA: TGCAGCGTAGACAGGCGGCGGGGCACTGAAGCTTTCTTT; size: NA; V: TRBV20-1; J: TRBJ1-1; length: 13; D: NA
CDR3: CASNPGQNTEAFF; DNA: TGTGCCAGCAACCCAGGGCAGAACACTGAAGCTTTCTTT; size: NA; V: TRBV28; J: TRBJ1-1; length: 13; D: NA
CDR3: CVSIGSRTSGGHYEQYF; DNA: TGTGTCAGCATAGGCTCACGGACTAGCGGGGGACACTACGAGCAGTACTTC; size: few; V: TRBV25-1; J: TRBJ2-7; length: 17; D: TRBD2
CDR3: CAWRDRLNTEAFF; DNA: TGTGCCTGGAGGGACAGGCTGAACACTGAAGCTTTCTTT; size: many; V: TRBV30; J: TRBJ1-1; length: 13; D: TRBD1
CDR3: CASNPSGVNTGELFF; DNA: TGTGCCAGCAATCCTAGCGGGGTTAACACCGGGGAGCTGTTTTTT; size: many; V: TRBV28; J: TRBJ2-2; length: 15; D: TRBD2
CDR3: CASSEISGFHEQYF; DNA: TGTGCCAGCAGTGAAATTTCAGGGTTCCACGAGCAGTACTTC; size: NA; V: TRBV6-1; J: TRBJ2-7; length: 14; D: NA
CDR3: CSASSLGQGKSQYF; DNA: TGCAGTGCTAGCAGCTTGGGACAGGGGAAATCCCAGTACTTC; size: many; V: TRBV20-1; J: TRBJ2-5; length: 14; D: TRBD1